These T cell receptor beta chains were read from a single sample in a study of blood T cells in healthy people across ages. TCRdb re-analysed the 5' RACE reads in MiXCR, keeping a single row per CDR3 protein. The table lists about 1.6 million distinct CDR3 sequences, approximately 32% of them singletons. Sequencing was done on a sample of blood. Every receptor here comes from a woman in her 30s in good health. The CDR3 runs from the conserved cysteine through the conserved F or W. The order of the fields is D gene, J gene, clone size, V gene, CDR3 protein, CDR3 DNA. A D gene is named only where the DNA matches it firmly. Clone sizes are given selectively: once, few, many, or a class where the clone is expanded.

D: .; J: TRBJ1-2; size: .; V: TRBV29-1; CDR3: CSVEVAGVEYGYTF; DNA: TGCAGCGTTGAAGTGGCGGGAGTAGAATATGGCTACACCTTC
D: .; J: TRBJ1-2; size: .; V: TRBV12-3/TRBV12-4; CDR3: CASGSYDYTF; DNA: TGTGCCAGCGGATCTTATGACTACACCTTC
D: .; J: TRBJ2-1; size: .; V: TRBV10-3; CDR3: CAISDFAGEQFF; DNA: TGTGCCATCAGTGATTTTGCGGGGGAGCAGTTCTTC
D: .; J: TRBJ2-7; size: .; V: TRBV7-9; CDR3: CASTDGGFYEQYF; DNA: TGTGCCAGCACCGACGGGGGCTTCTACGAGCAGTACTTC
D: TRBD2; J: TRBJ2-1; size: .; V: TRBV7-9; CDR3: CASSFPSGLSSYNEQFF; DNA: TGTGCCAGCAGCTTTCCTAGCGGCCTAAGCTCCTACAATGAGCAGTTCTTC
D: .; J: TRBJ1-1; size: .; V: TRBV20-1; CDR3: CSAVGMDTEAFF; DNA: TGCAGTGCTGTTGGGATGGACACTGAAGCTTTCTTT
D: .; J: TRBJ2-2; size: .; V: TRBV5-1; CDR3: CASSPNLRSGSNTGELFF; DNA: TGCGCCAGCAGCCCCAACTTAAGATCCGGATCTAACACCGGGGAGCTGTTTTTT
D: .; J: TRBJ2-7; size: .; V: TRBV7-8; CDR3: CASSGQPTYEQYF; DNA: TGTGCCAGCAGTGGGCAACCGACCTACGAGCAGTACTTC
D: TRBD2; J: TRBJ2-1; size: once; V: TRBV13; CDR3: CASSFLAGGRVNEQFF; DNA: TGTGCCAGCAGCTTCTTAGCGGGGGGGCGGGTCAATGAGCAGTTCTTC
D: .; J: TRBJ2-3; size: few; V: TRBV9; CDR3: CASSASVVTDTQYF; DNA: TGTGCCAGCAGCGCCTCAGTGGTTACAGATACGCAGTATTTT
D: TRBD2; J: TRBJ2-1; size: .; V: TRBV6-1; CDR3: CASNGGVYNEQFF; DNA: TGTGCCAGCAATGGGGGGGTGTACAATGAGCAGTTCTTC
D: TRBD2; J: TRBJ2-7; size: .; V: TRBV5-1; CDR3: CASRPGTTNYEQYF; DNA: TGCGCCAGCAGGCCCGGGACTACGAACTACGAGCAGTACTTC
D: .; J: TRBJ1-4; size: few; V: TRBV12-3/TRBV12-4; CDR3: CASSPRQGPNEKLFF; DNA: TGTGCCAGCAGCCCGCGGCAGGGCCCTAATGAAAAACTGTTTTTT
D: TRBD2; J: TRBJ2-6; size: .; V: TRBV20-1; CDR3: CSAPQTSGGLSFPGANVLTF; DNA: TGCAGTGCTCCCCAGACTAGCGGGGGGCTCTCCTTCCCTGGGGCCAACGTCCTGACTTTC
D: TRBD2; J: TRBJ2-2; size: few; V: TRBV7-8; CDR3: CASSPRQTKLLAGVLTGELFF; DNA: TGTGCCAGCAGCCCGAGACAGACCAAACTACTAGCGGGAGTTCTCACCGGGGAGCTGTTTTTT
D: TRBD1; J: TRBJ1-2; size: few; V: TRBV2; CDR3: CASSEEKSGTGGGYTF; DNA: TGTGCCAGCAGTGAAGAGAAAAGCGGGACAGGGGGCGGCTACACCTTC
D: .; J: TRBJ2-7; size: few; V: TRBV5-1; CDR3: CASSLVLGVHEQYF; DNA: TGCGCCAGCAGCTTGGTTCTGGGTGTACACGAGCAGTACTTC
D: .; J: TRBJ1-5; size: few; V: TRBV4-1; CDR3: CASSEGPYKQPQHF; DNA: TGCGCCAGCAGCGAGGGGCCTTATAAGCAGCCCCAGCATTTT
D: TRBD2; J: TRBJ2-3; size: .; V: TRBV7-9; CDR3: CASSRMLGTSLGTQYF; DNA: TGTGCCAGCAGCCGCATGTTGGGGACTAGCCTCGGTACGCAGTATTTT
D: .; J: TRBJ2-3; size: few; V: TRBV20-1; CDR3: CSAPYTSLSPDTQYF; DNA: TGTAGTGCTCCCTATACTAGCTTATCCCCAGATACGCAGTATTTT
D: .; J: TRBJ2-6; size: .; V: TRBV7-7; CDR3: CASSLDDSEANVLTF; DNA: TGTGCCAGCAGCTTAGACGACTCTGAGGCCAACGTCCTGACTTTC
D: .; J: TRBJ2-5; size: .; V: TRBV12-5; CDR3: CARSDLAESGTGQETQYF; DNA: TGTGCTAGAAGCGATCTAGCGGAATCCGGGACAGGCCAAGAGACCCAGTACTTC
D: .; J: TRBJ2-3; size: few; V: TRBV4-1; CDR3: CASSQELPDTQYF; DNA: TGCGCCAGCAGCCAAGAACTGCCAGATACGCAGTATTTT
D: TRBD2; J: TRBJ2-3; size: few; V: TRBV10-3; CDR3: CATSGTQTTDTQYF; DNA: TGTGCCACTAGCGGGACTCAGACTACAGATACGCAGTATTTT
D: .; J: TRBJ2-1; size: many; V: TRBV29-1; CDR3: CSLGSYNEQFF; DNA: TGCAGCCTGGGGTCCTACAATGAGCAGTTCTTC
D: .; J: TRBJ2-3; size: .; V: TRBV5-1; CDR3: CASSPDNGDTQYF; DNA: TGCGCCAGCAGCCCCGATAACGGAGATACGCAGTATTTT
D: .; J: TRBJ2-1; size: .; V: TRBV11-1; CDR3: CASSLSGLNNEQFF; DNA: TGTGCCAGCAGCTTATCCGGCCTGAACAATGAGCAGTTCTTC
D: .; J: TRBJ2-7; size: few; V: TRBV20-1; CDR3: CSASPSVKNEQYF; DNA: TGCAGTGCTAGCCCTAGCGTAAAGAACGAGCAGTACTTC
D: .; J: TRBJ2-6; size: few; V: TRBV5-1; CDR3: CASSFVGEVSGANVLTF; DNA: TGCGCCAGCAGCTTCGTGGGGGAAGTCTCTGGGGCCAACGTCCTGACTTTC
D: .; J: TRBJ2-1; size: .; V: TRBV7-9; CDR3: CASSPALASEQFF; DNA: TGTGCCAGCAGCCCGGCGCTAGCAAGTGAGCAGTTCTTC
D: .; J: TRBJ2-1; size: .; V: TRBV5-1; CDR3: CASSSGPYDNEQFF; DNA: TGCGCCAGCAGCTCGGGACCATATGACAATGAGCAGTTCTTC
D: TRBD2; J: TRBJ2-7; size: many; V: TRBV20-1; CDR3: CSASRSRGGYEQYF; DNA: TGCAGTGCTAGCCGTAGTCGGGGGGGCTACGAGCAGTACTTC
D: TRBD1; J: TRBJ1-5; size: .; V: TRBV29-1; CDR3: CSFRTGDGDQPQHF; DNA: TGCAGTTTTCGGACAGGGGATGGCGATCAGCCCCAGCATTTT
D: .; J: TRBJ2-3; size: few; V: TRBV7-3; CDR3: CASSTSNTDTQYF; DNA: TGTGCCAGCAGCACCAGTAACACAGATACGCAGTATTTT
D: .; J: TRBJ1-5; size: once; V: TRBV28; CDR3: CASGGQTNNQPQHF; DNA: TGTGCCAGCGGCGGGCAGACAAATAATCAGCCCCAGCATTTT
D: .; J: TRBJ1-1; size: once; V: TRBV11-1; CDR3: CASSLGFERVRLGNTEAFF; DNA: TGTGCCAGCAGCTTAGGATTCGAGAGGGTTAGACTTGGGAACACTGAAGCTTTCTTT
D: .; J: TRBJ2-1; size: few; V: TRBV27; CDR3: CASSLGYSQPYNEQFF; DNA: TGTGCCAGCAGTTTAGGGTACAGTCAGCCCTACAATGAGCAGTTCTTC
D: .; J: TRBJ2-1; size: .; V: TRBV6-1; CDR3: CVSSEGSWATRSNEQFF; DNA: TGTGTCAGCAGTGAGGGATCCTGGGCGACTCGCTCCAATGAGCAGTTCTTC
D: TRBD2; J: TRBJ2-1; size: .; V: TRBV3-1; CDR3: CASSQVLGTRGNEQFF; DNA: TGTGCCAGCAGCCAAGTCCTAGGGACTAGAGGTAATGAGCAGTTCTTC
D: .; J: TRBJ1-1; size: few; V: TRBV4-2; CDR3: CASSPNRDTEAFF; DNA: TGTGCCAGCAGCCCCAATCGGGACACTGAAGCTTTCTTT
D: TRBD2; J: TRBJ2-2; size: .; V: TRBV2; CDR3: CASSERGRLANTGELYF; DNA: TGTGCCAGCAGTGAGAGGGGGAGACTAGCGAACACCGGGGAGCTGTATTTT